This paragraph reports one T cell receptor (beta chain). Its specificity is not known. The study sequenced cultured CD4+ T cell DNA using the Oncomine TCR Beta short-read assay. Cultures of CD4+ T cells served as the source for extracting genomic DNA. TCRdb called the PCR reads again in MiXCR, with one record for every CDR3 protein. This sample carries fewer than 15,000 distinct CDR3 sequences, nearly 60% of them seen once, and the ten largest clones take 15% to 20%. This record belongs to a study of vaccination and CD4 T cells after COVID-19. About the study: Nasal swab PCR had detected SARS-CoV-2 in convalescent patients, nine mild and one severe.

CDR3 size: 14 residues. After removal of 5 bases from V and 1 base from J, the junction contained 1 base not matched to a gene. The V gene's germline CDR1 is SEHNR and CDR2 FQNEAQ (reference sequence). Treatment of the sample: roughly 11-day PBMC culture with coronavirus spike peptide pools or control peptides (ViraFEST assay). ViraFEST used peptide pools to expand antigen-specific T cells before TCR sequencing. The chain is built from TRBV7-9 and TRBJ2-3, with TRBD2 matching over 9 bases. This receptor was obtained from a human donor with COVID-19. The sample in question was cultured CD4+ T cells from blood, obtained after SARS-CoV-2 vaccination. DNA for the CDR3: TGTGCCAGCAGCCGGACTAGCGGCACAGATACGCAGTATTTT. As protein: CASSRTSGTDTQYF.